The sequence of this T cell receptor (beta chain) was determined in a study of tumor-infiltrating lymphocytes in primary liver carcinoma. Overall study results and limits: Tumor-adjacent and tumor-blood pairs displayed less overlap than did pairs of tumor regions.

The CDR3 spans 13 residues, counting both ends. Germline V lookup: CDR1 MNHEY, CDR2 SVGAGI. Constant-region priming of about 520 ng total RNA yielded TCR beta cDNA. It was through three nested multiplex PCR rounds of slightly modified ARM-PCR that TCR beta libraries arose. It was with TRBV1-TRBV30 forward primers and a C-beta reverse primer that the first two PCR rounds were run, at roughly 11 cycles each. TCRdb used MiXCR to reprocess the multiplex PCR reads, holding one entry per CDR3 protein. The profile covers 190,000 or so distinct CDR3 sequences, with about 61% appearing a single time and approximately 7% taken by the ten largest. Of note for this clonotype: The antigen remains unidentified. It is likely a read error, because the conserved phenylalanine at the end of the CDR3 is missing. The DNA is omitted, as the CDR3 cannot be located on it reliably, and the CDR3 follows TCRdb's listing.

Blood RNA originated from unsorted whole blood, with germline DNA additionally extracted. An approximately 4-milliliter peripheral blood sample was collected before surgery. The rearrangement links TRBV6-5 to TRBJ1-1; the DNA was not compared with TRBD1, the D call given in the table. The origin of this receptor is a woman between 55 and 75 years old with primary liver carcinoma and hepatitis B virus infection. The sequenced sample consisted of peripheral blood. CDR3 region: CASSLPSDRETFS.